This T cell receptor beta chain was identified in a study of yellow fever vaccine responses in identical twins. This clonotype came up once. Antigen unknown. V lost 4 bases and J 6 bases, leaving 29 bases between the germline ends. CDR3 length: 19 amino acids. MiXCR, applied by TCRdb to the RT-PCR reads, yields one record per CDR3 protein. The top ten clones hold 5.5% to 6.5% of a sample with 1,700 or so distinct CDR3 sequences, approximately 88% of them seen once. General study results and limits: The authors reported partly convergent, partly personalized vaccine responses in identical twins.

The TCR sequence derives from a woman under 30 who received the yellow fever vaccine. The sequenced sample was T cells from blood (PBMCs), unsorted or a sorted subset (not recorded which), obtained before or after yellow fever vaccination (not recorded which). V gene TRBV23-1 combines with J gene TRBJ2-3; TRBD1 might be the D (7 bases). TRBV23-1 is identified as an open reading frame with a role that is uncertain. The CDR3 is CASSRGLRQGGTAGDTQYF. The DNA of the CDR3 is TGCGCCAGCAGTCGTGGCCTTCGACAGGGTGGGACCGCGGGGGATACGCAGTATTTT.